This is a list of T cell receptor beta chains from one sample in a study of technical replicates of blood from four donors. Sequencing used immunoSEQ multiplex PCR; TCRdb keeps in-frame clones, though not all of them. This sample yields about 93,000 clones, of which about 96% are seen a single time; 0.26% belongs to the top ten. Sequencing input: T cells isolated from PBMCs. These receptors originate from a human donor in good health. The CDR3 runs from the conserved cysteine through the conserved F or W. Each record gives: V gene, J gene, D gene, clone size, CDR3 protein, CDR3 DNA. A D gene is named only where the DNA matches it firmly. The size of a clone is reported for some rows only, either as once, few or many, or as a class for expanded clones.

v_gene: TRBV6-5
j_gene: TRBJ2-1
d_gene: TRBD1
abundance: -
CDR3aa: CASSKGQGARNEQFF
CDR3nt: TGTGCCAGCAGCAAGGGACAGGGGGCGCGGAATGAGCAGTTCTTC

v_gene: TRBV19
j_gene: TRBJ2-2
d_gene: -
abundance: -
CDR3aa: CASSPARPGGVNTGELFF
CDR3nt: TGTGCCAGTAGTCCAGCCCGGCCCGGGGGAGTGAACACCGGGGAGCTGTTTTTT

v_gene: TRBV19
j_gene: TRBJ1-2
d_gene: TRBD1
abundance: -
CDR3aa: CASSQVQGAREGYTF
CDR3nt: TGTGCCAGTTCTCAAGTACAGGGGGCTCGGGAAGGCTACACCTTC

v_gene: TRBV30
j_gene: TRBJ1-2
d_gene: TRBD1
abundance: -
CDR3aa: CAWMGAQGQNYGYTF
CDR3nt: TGTGCCTGGATGGGGGCACAGGGGCAAAACTATGGCTACACCTTC

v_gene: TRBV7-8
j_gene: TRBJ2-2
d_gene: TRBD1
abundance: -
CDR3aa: CASSFTRDRGVGELFF
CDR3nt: TGTGCCAGCAGCTTTACCCGGGACAGGGGGGTCGGGGAGCTGTTTTTT

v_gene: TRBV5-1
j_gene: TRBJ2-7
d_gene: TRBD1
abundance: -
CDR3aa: CASSHRDRGRNEQYF
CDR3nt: TGCGCCAGCAGCCACCGGGACAGGGGGCGCAATGAGCAGTACTTC

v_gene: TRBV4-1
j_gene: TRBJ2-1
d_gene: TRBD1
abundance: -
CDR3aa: CASSQLNRQGWLINSYNEQFF
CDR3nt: TGCGCCAGCAGCCAGCTCAACAGACAGGGCTGGCTGATCAACTCATACAATGAGCAGTTCTTC

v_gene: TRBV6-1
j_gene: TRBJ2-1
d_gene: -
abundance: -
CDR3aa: CASSDNAEHNEQFF
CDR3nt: TGTGCCAGCAGTGATAATGCGGAGCACAATGAGCAGTTCTTC

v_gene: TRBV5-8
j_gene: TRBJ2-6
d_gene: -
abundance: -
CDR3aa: CASSYYYVVGSGANVLTF
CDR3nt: TGTGCCAGCAGCTATTACTACGTCGTCGGCTCTGGGGCCAACGTCCTGACTTTC

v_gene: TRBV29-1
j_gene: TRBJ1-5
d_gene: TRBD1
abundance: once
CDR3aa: CSVGQGGNQPQHF
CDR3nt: TGCAGCGTCGGACAGGGGGGCAATCAGCCCCAGCATTTT

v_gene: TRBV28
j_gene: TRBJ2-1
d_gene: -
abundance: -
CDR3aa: CASNLNSIGRKNEQFF
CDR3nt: TGTGCCAGCAACCTAAACTCTATTGGGCGCAAGAATGAGCAGTTCTTC

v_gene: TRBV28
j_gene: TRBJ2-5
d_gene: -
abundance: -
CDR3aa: CASSLDPSGGGDETQYF
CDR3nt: TGTGCCAGCAGCCTCGACCCTAGCGGAGGGGGGGACGAGACCCAGTACTTC

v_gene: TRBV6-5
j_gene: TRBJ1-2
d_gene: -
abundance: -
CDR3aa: CASSPLGGASYGYTF
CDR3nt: TGTGCCAGCAGTCCCCTCGGTGGGGCAAGCTATGGCTACACCTTC

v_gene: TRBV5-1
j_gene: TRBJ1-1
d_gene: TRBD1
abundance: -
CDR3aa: CASSYIGTGMTEAFF
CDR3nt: TGCGCCAGCAGTTACATCGGGACAGGGATGACTGAAGCTTTCTTT

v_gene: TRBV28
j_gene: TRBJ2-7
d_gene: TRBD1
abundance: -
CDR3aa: CASSLGSYVGQGGYEQYF
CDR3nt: TGTGCCAGCAGTTTAGGTAGCTATGTTGGACAGGGGGGTTACGAGCAGTACTTC

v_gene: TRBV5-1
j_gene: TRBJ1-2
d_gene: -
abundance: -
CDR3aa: CASRAGVGYTF
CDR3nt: TGCGCCAGCAGGGCAGGGGTTGGCTACACCTTC

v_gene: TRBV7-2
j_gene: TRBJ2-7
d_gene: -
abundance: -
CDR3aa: CASRGTATYEQYF
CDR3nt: TGTGCCAGCCGCGGGACAGCAACCTACGAGCAGTACTTC

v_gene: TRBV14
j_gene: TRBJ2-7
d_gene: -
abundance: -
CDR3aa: CASSDTGIYEQYF
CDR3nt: TGTGCCAGCAGCGACACAGGGATCTACGAGCAGTACTTC

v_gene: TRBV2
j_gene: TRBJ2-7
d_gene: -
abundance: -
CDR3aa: CASSLYEQYF
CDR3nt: TGTGCCAGCAGTCTCTACGAGCAGTACTTC

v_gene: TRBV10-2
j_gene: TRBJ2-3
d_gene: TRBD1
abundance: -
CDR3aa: CASARPEGQVGITQYF
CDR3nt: TGCGCCAGCGCGAGGCCGGAGGGACAGGTGGGGATTACGCAGTATTTT

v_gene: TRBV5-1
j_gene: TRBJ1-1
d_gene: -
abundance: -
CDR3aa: CASSKTGLNTEAFF
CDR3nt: TGCGCCAGCAGCAAAACAGGGTTGAACACTGAAGCTTTCTTT

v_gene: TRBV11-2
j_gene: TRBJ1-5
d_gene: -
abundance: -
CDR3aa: CASSAQDSNQPQHF
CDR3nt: TGTGCCAGCAGCGCCCAGGATAGCAATCAGCCCCAGCATTTT

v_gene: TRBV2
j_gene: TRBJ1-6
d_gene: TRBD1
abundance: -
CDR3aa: CASNTGANSPLHF
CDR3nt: TGTGCCAGCAATACAGGGGCTAATTCACCCCTCCACTTT

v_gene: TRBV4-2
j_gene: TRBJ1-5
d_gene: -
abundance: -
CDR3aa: CASSQRGTDFSNQPQHF
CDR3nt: TGTGCCAGCAGCCAAAGGGGTACTGATTTTAGCAATCAGCCCCAGCATTTT

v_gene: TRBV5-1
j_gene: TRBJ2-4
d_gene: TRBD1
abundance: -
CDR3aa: CASRKILQGEDIQYF
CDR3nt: TGCGCCAGCCGAAAAATCCTACAGGGGGAGGACATTCAGTACTTC

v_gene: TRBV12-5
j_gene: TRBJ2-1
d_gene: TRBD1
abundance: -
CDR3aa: CASGSSLGQGSNEQFF
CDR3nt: TGTGCTAGTGGCTCTTCACTGGGACAGGGGAGCAATGAGCAGTTCTTC

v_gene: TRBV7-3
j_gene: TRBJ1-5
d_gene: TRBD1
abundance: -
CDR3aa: CASSLIPSGDRVGGLPWANQPQHF
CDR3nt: TGTGCCAGCAGCTTAATCCCGTCCGGGGACAGGGTCGGCGGGCTACCCTGGGCCAATCAGCCCCAGCATTTT

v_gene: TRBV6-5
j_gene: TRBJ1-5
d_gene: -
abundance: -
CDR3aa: CASHKTGRNQPQHF
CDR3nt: TGTGCCAGCCACAAGACAGGTCGCAATCAGCCCCAGCATTTT

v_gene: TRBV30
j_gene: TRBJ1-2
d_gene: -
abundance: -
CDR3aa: CAWSGQNYGYTF
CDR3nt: TGTGCCTGGAGCGGACAGAACTATGGCTACACCTTC

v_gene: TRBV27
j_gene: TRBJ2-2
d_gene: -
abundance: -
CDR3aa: CASSLSPFTGELFF
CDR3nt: TGTGCCAGCAGTTTATCCCCTTTCACCGGGGAGCTGTTTTTT

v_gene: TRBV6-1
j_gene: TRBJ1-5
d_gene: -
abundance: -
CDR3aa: CASSEGTLGGARQPQHF
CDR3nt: TGTGCCAGCAGTGAGGGGACTTTAGGGGGGGCCAGGCAGCCCCAGCATTTT

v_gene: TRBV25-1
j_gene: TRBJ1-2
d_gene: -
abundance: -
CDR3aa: CASSEYGAGQTSRYGYTF
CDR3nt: TGTGCCAGCAGTGAATACGGGGCTGGACAGACCTCTCGCTATGGCTACACCTTC

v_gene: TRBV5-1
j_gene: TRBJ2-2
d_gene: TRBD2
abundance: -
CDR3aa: CASSPKLAGGLTGELFF
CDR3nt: TGCGCCAGCAGCCCAAAACTAGCGGGAGGGTTGACCGGGGAGCTGTTTTTT

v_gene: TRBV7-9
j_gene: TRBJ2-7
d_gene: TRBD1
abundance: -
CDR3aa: CASSFVRQGVYEQYF
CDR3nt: TGTGCCAGCAGCTTCGTCAGACAGGGGGTCTACGAGCAGTACTTC

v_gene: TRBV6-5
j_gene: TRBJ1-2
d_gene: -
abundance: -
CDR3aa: CASSSRMKGFPYGYTF
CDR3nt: TGTGCCAGCAGTTCCCGGATGAAGGGGTTCCCCTATGGCTACACCTTC

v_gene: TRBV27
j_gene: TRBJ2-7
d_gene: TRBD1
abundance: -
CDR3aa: CASSSFLGQGYEQYF
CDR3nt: TGTGCCAGCAGTTCCTTCCTGGGACAGGGCTACGAGCAGTACTTC

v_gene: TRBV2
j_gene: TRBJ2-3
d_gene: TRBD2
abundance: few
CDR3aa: CASSELSSGRSGDTQYF
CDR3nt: TGTGCCAGCAGTGAGCTCTCTAGCGGTAGGTCAGGTGATACGCAGTATTTT

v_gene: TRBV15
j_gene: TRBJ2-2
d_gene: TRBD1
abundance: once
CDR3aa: CATSRDSGQGLTGELFF
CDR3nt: TGTGCCACCAGCAGAGATTCGGGACAGGGACTCACCGGGGAGCTGTTTTTT

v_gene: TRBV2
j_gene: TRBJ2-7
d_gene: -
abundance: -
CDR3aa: CASRTSYYEQYF
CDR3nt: TGTGCCAGCAGAACTAGCTACTACGAGCAGTACTTC

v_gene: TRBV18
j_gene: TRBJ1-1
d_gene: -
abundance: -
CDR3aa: CASSPPPAGLNTEAFF
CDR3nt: TGTGCCAGCTCACCACCCCCGGCAGGCTTGAACACTGAAGCTTTCTTT

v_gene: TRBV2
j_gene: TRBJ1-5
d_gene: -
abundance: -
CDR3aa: CASSGERNQPQHF
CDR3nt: TGTGCCAGCAGTGGGGAGCGTAATCAGCCCCAGCATTTT

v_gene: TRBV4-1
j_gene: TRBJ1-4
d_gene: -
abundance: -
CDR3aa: CASSQILGTTNEKLFF
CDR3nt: TGCGCCAGCAGCCAGATTCTCGGGACAACTAATGAAAAACTGTTTTTT

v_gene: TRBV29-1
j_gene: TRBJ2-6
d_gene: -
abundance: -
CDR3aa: CSGETRGTGANVLTF
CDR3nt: TGCAGCGGTGAAACTCGGGGGACTGGGGCCAACGTCCTGACTTTC

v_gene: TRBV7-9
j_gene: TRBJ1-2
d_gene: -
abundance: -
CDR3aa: CASSLGTVPYGYTF
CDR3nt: TGTGCCAGCAGCTTAGGGACAGTACCATATGGCTACACCTTC

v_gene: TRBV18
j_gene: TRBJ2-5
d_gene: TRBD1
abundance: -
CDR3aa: CASSPLQGARGETQYF
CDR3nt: TGTGCCAGCTCACCACTACAGGGGGCAAGGGGAGAGACCCAGTACTTC

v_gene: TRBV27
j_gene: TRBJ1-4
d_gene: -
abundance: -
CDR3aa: CASSSGQGYFEKLFF
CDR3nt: TGTGCCAGCAGTTCCGGCCAGGGGTATTTTGAAAAACTGTTTTTT

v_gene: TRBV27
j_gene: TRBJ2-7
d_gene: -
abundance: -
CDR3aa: CASSLSKGIVTYEQYF
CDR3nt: TGTGCCAGCAGCCTCTCTAAGGGGATCGTTACCTACGAGCAGTACTTC

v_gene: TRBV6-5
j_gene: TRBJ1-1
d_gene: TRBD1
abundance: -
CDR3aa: CASSTSGGRTEAFF
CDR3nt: TGTGCCAGCAGTACTTCAGGGGGTAGGACTGAAGCTTTCTTT

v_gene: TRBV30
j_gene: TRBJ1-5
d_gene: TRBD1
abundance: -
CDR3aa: CACNNVDRGPGQPQHF
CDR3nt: TGTGCTTGCAATAACGTGGACAGGGGGCCCGGTCAGCCCCAGCATTTT

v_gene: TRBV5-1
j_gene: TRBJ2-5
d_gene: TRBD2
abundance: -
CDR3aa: CASSLGASGRPVQETQYF
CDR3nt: TGCGCCAGCAGCTTGGGGGCTAGCGGGAGGCCGGTCCAAGAGACCCAGTACTTC

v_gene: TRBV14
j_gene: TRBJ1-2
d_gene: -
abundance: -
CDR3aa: CASSPPRGRGGPGGYTF
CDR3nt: TGTGCCAGCAGCCCACCCCGGGGGAGGGGGGGACCGGGCGGCTACACCTTC

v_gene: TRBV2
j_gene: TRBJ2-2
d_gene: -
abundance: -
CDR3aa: CASSEAETNTGELFF
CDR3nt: TGTGCCAGCAGTGAGGCAGAAACGAACACCGGGGAGCTGTTTTTT

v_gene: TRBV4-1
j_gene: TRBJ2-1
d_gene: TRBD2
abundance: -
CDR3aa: CASKASGNNEQFF
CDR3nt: TGCGCCAGCAAGGCTAGCGGAAACAATGAGCAGTTCTTC

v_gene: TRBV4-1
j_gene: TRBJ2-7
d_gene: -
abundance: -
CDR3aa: CASSHFAGGTYEQYF
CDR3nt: TGCGCCAGCAGCCATTTCGCCGGGGGTACCTACGAGCAGTACTTC

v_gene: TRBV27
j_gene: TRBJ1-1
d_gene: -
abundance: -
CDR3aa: CASSKTRGAEAFF
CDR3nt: TGTGCCAGCAGCAAAACCCGGGGGGCTGAAGCTTTCTTT